This T cell receptor (beta chain) was identified in a study of human T cells and chemical hapten exposure. On the study more broadly: Alopecia areata, totalis and universalis patients, mostly female, were included. Study results and caveats: TCRs exceeding 1 in 1000 frequency stayed unchanged with DPC sensitization.

Described time point: pre-sensitization, week 0. As to treatment: therapeutic diphenylcyclopropenone sensitization with weekly scalp DPC. The germline gives CDR1 DFQATT, CDR2 SNEGSKA (reference sequence). The CDR3 is 13 residues long. This clonotype was counted a few times. The antigen remains undetermined. An end of the junction does not agree with germline; a read error may underlie this. Attachment of unique molecular identifiers to individual cDNA molecules was performed in the library. TCRdb processed the RACE reads anew with MiXCR; each CDR3 protein has one entry. The data hold some 200,000 distinct CDR3 sequences, with more than 25% observed a single time.

The sequence was collected from a woman aged 30 to 39 with alopecia areata. Some clones in this sample may be carry-over from other donors' samples. The J gene is TRBJ2-2, the V gene TRBV20-1, with D hard to call. The specimen comprised whole blood, sampled in connection with sensitization to the hapten diphenylcyclopropenone (DPC). For the CDR3, the DNA is TGCAGTGCTCGAGATGTTGGCACCGGGGAGCTGTTTTTT. This sequence encodes CSARDVGTGELFF.